The 22 T cell receptor beta chains below were found in one sample sequenced in a study of cytomegalovirus exposure and HLA in healthy donors. PCR primers comprised 60 Vbeta and 13 Jbeta primers. Repertoires were generated with immunoSEQ multiplex PCR, while TCRdb's copy carries only in-frame clones and drops some. Here the sample spans a few hundred thousand clones, roughly four fifths being singletons. Sample: PBMCs. These receptors were collected from a woman aged 55-70 years in good health and CMV-seropositive.

V and J are TRBV27 and TRBJ2-3; a weak D match, TRBD2 (5 bases). Per germline, CDR1 MNHEY and CDR2 SMNVEV (reference sequence). V was cut by 5 bases and J by 0 bases, with 9 bases left in between. CDR3 length equals 14 residues. CDR3 loop: CASSRSGSTDTQYF. CDR3 nucleotide sequence: TGTGCCAGCAGTCGCTCGGGGAGCACAGATACGCAGTATTTT.

The chain joins TRBV9 to TRBJ2-1; 7 nucleotides line up with TRBD2. CDR3 length: 14 residues. Germline V gene lookup returns CDR1 SGDLS and CDR2 YYNGEE. With V trimmed by 3 bases and J by 2 bases, 2 bases remained unmatched. In DNA form, the CDR3 reads TGTGCCAGCAGCGCGGGACTAACCTACAATGAGCAGTTCTTC. Protein product: CASSAGLTYNEQFF.

The chain combines TRBV4-1 with TRBJ1-5, with D perhaps TRBD1 (6 bases). Between the trimmed V and J ends, which lost 4 bases and 2 bases, there was a span of 6 bases. Germline V gene data show CDR1 as MGHRA and CDR2 as YSYEKL. The CDR3 runs 13 residues. The CDR3 protein is CASSRQGNQPQHF. The CDR3 DNA is TGCGCCAGCAGCCGACAGGGCAATCAGCCCCAGCATTTT.

This chain joins TRBV6-5 and TRBJ2-7; weak D call: TRBD2 (6 bases). From germline, CDR1 is MNHEY and CDR2 SVGAGI. The germline V and J ends were trimmed by 0 bases and 3 bases, with 12 bases remaining between them. The CDR3 length is 15 residues. This chain's CDR3 is CASSYSGGKGYEQYF. As DNA, the CDR3 is TGTGCCAGCAGTTACTCGGGAGGAAAGGGCTACGAGCAGTACTTC.

The V and J genes are TRBV9 and TRBJ2-1, with 10 bases that match TRBD2. The CDR3 extends over 17 amino acids. After removal of 3 bases from V and 5 bases from J, the junction contained 11 bases not matched to a gene. Germline CDR1 SGDLS, CDR2 YYNGEE. CDR3 loop: CASSATLAGVPHNEQFF. The CDR3 coding sequence is TGTGCCAGCAGCGCAACCCTAGCGGGAGTCCCGCACAATGAGCAGTTCTTC.

This CDR3 reads CASSKGTSGIAKNIQYF. In DNA form, the CDR3 reads TGTGCCAGCAGCAAAGGCACTAGCGGCATAGCCAAAAACATTCAGTACTTC. The chain couples TRBV14 to TRBJ2-4, with TRBD2 matching 8 bases. There are 17 residues in the CDR3. V trimming: 5 bases; J trimming: 0 bases; junction bases outside the gene matches: 9. From germline, CDR1 is SGHDN and CDR2 FVKESK.

The V call is TRBV10-2, the J call TRBJ2-1, with 14 bases lining up with TRBD2. CDR3 length equals 18 residues. V trimming: 4 bases; J trimming: 7 bases; junction bases outside the gene matches: 12. Germline lookup yields CDR1 WSHSY and CDR2 SAAADI. CDR3: CASSGTSGRWVSDNEQFF. CDR3 DNA sequence: TGCGCCAGCAGTGGGACTAGCGGGAGGTGGGTGTCGGATAATGAGCAGTTCTTC.

V usage is TRBV2 and J usage is TRBJ2-3, with 14 bases identical to TRBD2. Looked up from germline, CDR1 is SNHLY and CDR2 is FYNNEI. CDR3 length equals 19 residues. Trimming at V came to 3 bases and at J to 7 bases, leaving 15 bases not matched to a gene. The CDR3 loop reads CASSDGSGLAGVERYTQYF. The CDR3 nucleotides are TGTGCCAGCAGTGACGGATCGGGACTAGCGGGAGTGGAAAGATATACGCAGTATTTT.

J is TRBJ2-1 and V is TRBV5-4, with 14 bases matching TRBD2. The trim removed 0 bases at V and 6 bases at J, leaving 2 bases unmatched. The germline gives CDR1 SGHNT, CDR2 YYREEE (reference sequence). The CDR3 extends over 16 amino acids. CDR3 nucleotides: TGTGCCAGCAGCTTGGGGACTAGCGGGAGGCCCAATGAGCAGTTCTTC. Translating it yields CASSLGTSGRPNEQFF.

The table lists this clone with a count of one. The V call is TRBV5-4, the J call TRBJ2-1; 8 nucleotides match TRBD2. The CDR3 is 16 amino acids. Germline loops: CDR1 SGHNT, CDR2 YYREEE (reference sequence). V shed 7 bases and J 4 bases; nucleotides not matched to a gene: 13. CDR3 region: CASGSRASGSYNEQFF. CDR3 DNA sequence: TGTGCCAGCGGCTCGCGGGCTAGCGGGTCTTACAATGAGCAGTTCTTC.

The chain uses TRBV28 and TRBJ1-1; TRBD1 matches 10 bases. Germline V gene lookup returns CDR1 MDHEN and CDR2 SYDVKM. This CDR3 contains 13 residues. The trim removed 7 bases at V and 12 bases at J, leaving 11 bases unmatched. CDR3 residues: CASINRDRGITFF. The CDR3 DNA reads TGTGCCAGCATTAACCGGGACAGGGGTATAACTTTCTTT.

This chain uses TRBV6-5 with TRBJ2-7; 8 bases line up with TRBD1. Germline CDR1 reads MNHEY; CDR2 reads SVGAGI. The CDR3 is made up of 15 amino acids. V trimming: 6 bases; J trimming: 3 bases; junction bases outside the gene matches: 10. DNA for the CDR3: TGTGCCAGCAGCAAGGGGTGGACAGGGAGCTACGAGCAGTACTTC. Translation: CASSKGWTGSYEQYF.

This chain links TRBV5-1 with TRBJ2-7; a weak D match, TRBD2 (5 bases). The CDR3 extends over 18 amino acids. V lost 4 bases, J lost 4 bases, and 27 bases lay in between. Germline CDR1 and CDR2: SGHRS and YFSETQ. CDR3 residues: CASSLHPQTNDLTYEQYF. DNA of the CDR3: TGCGCCAGCAGCCTCCACCCCCAGACTAACGACCTGACATACGAGCAGTACTTC. Filled out from reference TRBV5-1 and TRBJ2-7, the complete variable domain reads KAGVTQTPRYLIKTRGQQVTLSCSPISGHRSVSWYQQTPGQGLQFLFEYFSETQRNKGNFPGRFSGRQFSNSRSEMNVSTLELGDSALYLCASSLHPQTNDLTYEQYFGPGTRLTVT.

The CDR3 region has the DNA TGTGCCAGCAGTTTAGTTGGCGGGACCCAGTACTTC. Translating gives CASSLVGGTQYF. The chain recombines TRBV27 with TRBJ2-5; D is unresolved. CDR1 MNHEY and CDR2 SMNVEV come from the germline V gene (reference sequence). Trimming took 2 bases from V and 7 from J, leaving 8 bases between them. The length of the CDR3 is 12 residues.

This clone has only a few counts. Its ends do not fully match the called genes, so a read error is possible. V and J are TRBV7-9 and TRBJ2-7; D possibly corresponds to TRBD2 (7 bases). CDR3 length: 13 residues. CDR1 and CDR2 from the germline V gene are SEHNR and FQNEAQ (reference sequence). CDR3 sequence reads: CSSRRGASYEQYF. The CDR3 nucleotides read TGTTCCAGCCGCCGGGGGGCCTCCTACGAGCAGTACTTC.

This clone was counted a few times. The chain has TRBV19 and TRBJ1-1; no reliable D call. Germline V gene lookup returns CDR1 LNHDA and CDR2 SQIVND (reference sequence). This CDR3 has 15 residues. Trimming took 5 bases from V and 0 from J, leaving 13 bases between them. CDR3 coding DNA: TGTGCCAGTAGTGACCAGGCCAACATGAACACTGAAGCTTTCTTT. Translation: CASSDQANMNTEAFF.

A single count supports this clone. The CDR3 DNA follows: TGTGCCAGCTCACCCGTCACAGGAGTCAATGAGCAGTTCTTC. This codes for CASSPVTGVNEQFF. The V call is TRBV18, the J call TRBJ2-1, with D possibly being TRBD1 (5 bases). V lost 3 bases and J 6 bases, leaving 12 bases between the germline ends. This CDR3 comprises 14 residues. CDR1 is KGHSH and CDR2 is LQKENI in the germline V gene.

The genes are TRBV4-1 and TRBJ2-5; D perhaps matches TRBD2 (6 bases). Looked up from germline, CDR1 is MGHRA and CDR2 is YSYEKL. The length of the CDR3 is 17 residues. The V end was cut by 0 bases, the J end by 3 bases, with 17 bases between. The CDR3 nucleotides read TGCGCCAGCAGCCAAGAGGGTGGGCTAGCGATCGAAGAGACCCAGTACTTC. It is translated as CASSQEGGLAIEETQYF.

The chain links TRBV7-3 to TRBJ2-1, with 10 bases aligning to TRBD2. The CDR3 has 15 amino acids. Germline loops: CDR1 SGHTA, CDR2 FQGTGA. V shed 3 bases, J shed 4 bases, and the junction held 3 bases outside the gene matches. CDR3 region: CASSFLAGAYNEQFF. The CDR3 coding sequence is TGTGCCAGCAGCTTCCTAGCGGGAGCGTACAATGAGCAGTTCTTC.

The chain is built from TRBV7-9 and TRBJ2-7; weak D call: TRBD2 (5 bases). CDR1 is SEHNR, CDR2 FQNEAQ, per germline (reference sequence). V was clipped by 8 bases and J by 1 base, with 12 bases between them. The CDR3 runs to 13 residues. The CDR3 protein is CASRPPGSYEQYF. The CDR3 nucleotides are TGTGCCAGCCGCCCTCCGGGGTCCTACGAGCAGTACTTC.

The gene calls are TRBV2 and TRBJ1-5; 9 nucleotides match TRBD1. J lost 2 bases, V lost 3 bases, and 17 bases had no gene match. Germline CDR1 SNHLY, CDR2 FYNNEI. The CDR3 has 20 residues. The CDR3 reads CASSDAGTTGGLMGNQPQHF. The DNA of the CDR3 is TGTGCCAGCAGTGATGCGGGGACGACAGGGGGTTTGATGGGCAATCAGCCCCAGCATTTT.

This chain connects TRBV28 to TRBJ2-7, with 7 bases that match TRBD2. Germline V CDR1 and CDR2: MDHEN, SYDVKM. Trimming took 2 bases from V and 5 from J; bases not matched to a gene: 9. CDR3 length: 15 amino acids. The DNA for the CDR3 is TGTGCCAGCAGTTTAGGCGGGAGAGGGCTAGACGAGCAGTACTTC. Its translation is CASSLGGRGLDEQYF. The complete variable domain, with remaining parts taken from reference TRBV28 and TRBJ2-7, reads DVKVTQSSRYLVKRTGEKVFLECVQDMDHENMFWYRQDPGLGLRLIYFSYDVKMKEKGDIPEGYSVSREKKERFSLILESASTNQTSMYLCASSLGGRGLDEQYFGPGTRLTVT.